Below, 18 T cell receptor beta chains from the same sample are listed, as sequenced in a study of blood T cell repertoires in COVID-19. TCRdb's table, derived via immunoSEQ multiplex PCR, lists solely in-frame clones and lacks some. This sample has 130,000 to 150,000 clones; around 75% occur once, and the top ten carry around 5%. Sequencing input: peripheral blood. The source of these receptors is a woman aged 70-85 years with COVID-19, enrolled during active disease.

V usage is TRBV9 and J usage is TRBJ2-3; 7 positions agree with TRBD2. Per germline, CDR1 SGDLS and CDR2 YYNGEE. The CDR3 is 12 amino acids. The ends lost 0 bases at V and 8 bases at J; junction bases unmatched: 0. In nucleotides, the CDR3 is TGTGCCAGCAGCGTAGGCGGGGGTACGCAGTATTTT. Protein sequence: CASSVGGGTQYF.

This clone was seen just once. The chain links TRBV20-1 to TRBJ2-7, with D maybe TRBD2 (5 bases). V gave up 5 bases and J gave up 5 bases, with 10 bases separating them. Germline CDR1 is DFQATT and CDR2 is SNEGSKA (reference sequence). The length of the CDR3 is 11 residues. DNA for the CDR3: TGCAGTGCTCGGGAAATGGACGAGCAGTACTTC. This translates into CSAREMDEQYF.

The rearrangement joins TRBV19 to TRBJ1-2; D may be TRBD1 (5 bases). This CDR3 region has 14 residues. CDR1 LNHDA and CDR2 SQIVND come from the germline V gene (reference sequence). V was pared by 5 bases and J by 7 bases, with 17 bases between. As DNA, the CDR3 is TGTGCCAGTAGTCCGGGGGGGTCCCTCGGTGGCTACACCTTC. Its protein product is CASSPGGSLGGYTF. The whole variable domain, remainder taken from reference TRBV19 and TRBJ1-2, is DGGITQSPKYLFRKEGQNVTLSCEQNLNHDAMYWYRQDPGQGLRLIYYSQIVNDFQKGDIAEGYSVSREKKESFPLTVTSAQKNPTAFYLCASSPGGSLGGYTFGSGTRLTVV.

CDR3 region: CASSVDSGGAWDTQYF. CDR3 in DNA: TGTGCCAGCAGCGTAGATAGCGGGGGGGCGTGGGATACGCAGTATTTT. The chain has TRBV9 and TRBJ2-3; 11 nucleotides agree with TRBD2. The CDR3 spans 16 residues. In germline, CDR1 is SGDLS, CDR2 YYNGEE. V lost 0 bases, J lost 6 bases, and 6 bases stayed unmatched.

This sequence joins TRBV7-2 and TRBJ2-3; D perhaps matches TRBD2 (6 bases). Germline loops: CDR1 SGHTA, CDR2 FQGNSA. The CDR3 spans 13 residues. V lost 5 bases and J lost 2, with 8 bases in between. The CDR3, as DNA: TGTGCCAGCAGCCGGGACTCCACAGATACGCAGTATTTT. Translation gives CASSRDSTDTQYF.

The chain is built from TRBV19 and TRBJ1-2, with 9 bases matching TRBD1. Germline V CDR1 and CDR2: LNHDA, SQIVND (reference sequence). V gave up 5 bases and J gave up 3 bases; unmatched junction bases: 7. This CDR3 has 15 residues. The CDR3 DNA is TGTGCCAGTAGTTACCGGGACAGGGATTACTATGGCTACACCTTC. Its protein product is CASSYRDRDYYGYTF.

This chain links TRBV19 with TRBJ2-2, with TRBD2 as a possible D gene (7 bases). This CDR3 comprises 14 residues. CDR1 and CDR2 from the germline V gene are LNHDA and SQIVND (reference sequence). V lost 7 bases to trimming and J lost 6 bases, with 15 bases between them. The CDR3 sequence is CASTPGGAPGELFF. In nucleotides, the CDR3 is TGTGCCAGTACCCCTGGGGGGGCGCCCGGGGAGCTGTTTTTT.

The rearrangement links TRBV7-3 to TRBJ2-5; 7 bases match TRBD1. This CDR3 contains 15 residues. CDR1 and CDR2 (germline): SGHTA, FQGTGA. The V segment lost 5 bases and the J segment 5 bases; nucleotides outside the gene matches: 11. CDR3 residues: CASSPSTGIEETQYF. In DNA, the CDR3 is TGTGCCAGCAGCCCATCGACAGGGATTGAGGAGACCCAGTACTTC.

The chain links TRBV7-2 to TRBJ1-3; no clear D. V shed 1 base and J shed 0 bases, with 7 bases lying between them. Germline CDR1 is SGHTA and CDR2 is FQGNSA. CDR3 length equals 15 residues. The CDR3 DNA reads TGTGCCAGCAGCTTAGACAGCCACTCTGGAAACACCATATATTTT. This encodes CASSLDSHSGNTIYF. Complete variable domain (other parts from reference TRBV7-2 and TRBJ1-3): GAGVSQSPSNKVTEKGKDVELRCDPISGHTALYWYRQSLGQGLEFLIYFQGNSAPDKSGLPSDRFSAERTGGSVSTLTIQRTQQEDSAVYLCASSLDSHSGNTIYFGEGSWLTVV.

The chain links TRBV11-3 to TRBJ2-1, with 8 bases aligning to TRBD2. Germline lookup yields CDR1 SGHNT and CDR2 YENEEA. The J segment lost 5 bases and the V segment lost 4 bases, leaving 7 bases of the junction unmatched. This CDR3 region has 15 residues. The CDR3 DNA is TGTGCCAGCAGCTCCGGCGGGGGGATCGACAATGAGCAGTTCTTC. Residues: CASSSGGGIDNEQFF. The full variable domain, in which reference TRBV11-3 and TRBJ2-1 provide the parts outside the CDR3, is EAGVVQSPRYKIIEKKQPVAFWCNPISGHNTLYWYLQNLGQGPELLIRYENEEAVDDSQLPKDRFSAERLKGVDSTLKIQPAELGDSAVYLCASSSGGGIDNEQFFGPGTRLTVL.

This clone was counted a single time. The chain uses TRBV10-2 and TRBJ1-2, with TRBD1 as a possible D gene (5 bases). The CDR3 spans 14 residues. Germline CDR1 and CDR2: WSHSY and SAAADI. Trimming took off 7 bases at V and 6 bases at J, with 18 bases between the two ends. The CDR3 here is CASKQDVLMHGYTF. CDR3 bases: TGCGCCAGCAAACAGGATGTGCTAATGCATGGCTACACCTTC.

The chain employs TRBV7-9 and TRBJ2-7; D is possibly TRBD1 (6 bases). With 0 bases removed from V and 3 bases from J, the gap between germline ends came to 18 bases. CDR3 length equals 17 residues. Germline CDR1 and CDR2: SEHNR and FQNEAQ (reference sequence). CDR3 residues: CASSLADGGQLNYEQYF. CDR3 in DNA: TGTGCCAGCAGCTTAGCGGATGGGGGACAACTGAACTACGAGCAGTACTTC. The variable domain in full, with the rest retrieved from reference TRBV7-9 and TRBJ2-7, is DTGVSQNPRHKITKRGQNVTFRCDPISEHNRLYWYRQTLGQGPEFLTYFQNEAQLEKSRLLSDRFSAERPKGSFSTLEIQRTEQGDSAMYLCASSLADGGQLNYEQYFGPGTRLTVT.

J is TRBJ1-5 and V is TRBV3-1 (or the pseudogene TRBV3-2), with a weak D call TRBD1 (5 bases). CDR3 size: 14 residues. Between the trimmed V and J ends, which lost 3 bases and 7 bases, there was a span of 13 bases. Germline assignment: CDR1 LGHDT and CDR2 YNNKEL (reference sequence). The CDR3 spells CASSQAAGQQPQHF. The CDR3 DNA reads as TGTGCCAGCAGCCAGGCGGCAGGGCAGCAGCCCCAGCATTTT.

Here the CDR3 reads CASSFRDMHSPLHF. DNA of the CDR3: TGTGCCAGCAGCTTCCGGGACATGCATTCACCCCTCCACTTT. This chain links TRBV7-2 with TRBJ1-6; perhaps TRBD1 as D (6 bases). Trimming shortened V by 3 bases and J by 8 bases, and 11 bases separated the two germline ends. This CDR3 spans 14 amino acids. Germline values: CDR1 SGHTA, CDR2 FQGNSA.

V is TRBV5-1 and J is TRBJ2-2; D ambiguous. The germline V gene encodes CDR1 SGHRS and CDR2 YFSETQ. V was pared by 0 bases and J by 4 bases, with 10 bases between. This CDR3 region has 15 residues. The CDR3, as DNA: TGCGCCAGCAGCTTGGACGTCTCGGGCACCGGGGAGCTGTTTTTT. This gives the protein CASSLDVSGTGELFF.

A few counts support this clone. The chain is built from TRBV10-3 and TRBJ1-2; D unclear. The CDR3 is 13 amino acids. Trimming took 4 bases from V and 2 from J, leaving 8 bases between them. CDR1 is ENHRY, CDR2 SYGVKD, per germline. The CDR3 protein is CAISVDTNYGYTF. The CDR3 DNA reads as TGTGCCATCAGTGTCGACACAAACTATGGCTACACCTTC.

The chain links TRBV30 to TRBJ2-5, with TRBD1 as a possible D gene (5 bases). The germline gives CDR1 GTSNPN, CDR2 SVGIG (reference sequence). V gave up 0 bases and J gave up 4 bases, with 12 bases separating them. This CDR3 has 14 residues. The CDR3 sequence is CAWSVGTQGETQYF. The CDR3 bases are TGTGCCTGGAGTGTAGGCACCCAGGGAGAGACCCAGTACTTC.

V and J are TRBV19 and TRBJ2-5; 9 nucleotides agree with TRBD2. In germline, CDR1 is LNHDA, CDR2 SQIVND (reference sequence). The length of the CDR3 is 13 residues. V gave up 3 bases and J gave up 11 bases; unmatched junction bases: 7. CDR3 nucleotide sequence: TGTGCCAGTAGTATCGCCCCCCTAGCGGGACAGTACTTC. It is translated as CASSIAPLAGQYF.